Described below is a single TCR beta chain sequence and its context. Its antigen is not yet known. Qualities for individual bases were not recorded, and no much larger clone is one base off. Library method: the immunoSEQ multiplex PCR assay. Here the immuneACCESS table is served through TCRdb, limited to in-frame sequences with V and J called. Missing clones are a known gap in these copies; in checked studies unresolved V genes cover under half, and the rest lacks a known reason. For this sample there are more than 75,000 clones; 65% to 80% appear just once. The ten largest clones take up roughly 2.8% of the sample. This sample stems from a study of radiotherapy plus CTLA-4 blockade in lung cancer (dated by TCRdb to 2017 to 2018). For the study in its entirety: Among the enrolled patients, roughly 19% had an objective response, and about 31% reached disease control.

What the study reported, not specific to this receptor: After treatment with radiotherapy and ipilimumab, TCR clones that originated in tumors expanded in peripheral blood. The strongest predictors of response were reported to be early dynamic shifts in blood T cell clones along with a rise in serum interferon-beta following radiation.

The study tested focal radiation therapy combined with CTLA-4 blockade (ipilimumab) in patients with chemo-refractory metastatic non-small-cell lung cancer. Trimming leaves V shorter by 4 bases and J shorter by 4 bases, with the junction holding 8 bases beyond the gene matches. The germline V gene (reference sequence) sets CDR1 to SGHNT and CDR2 to YYREEE. The CDR3 numbers 15 residues from cysteine through phenylalanine. Left in the record is the CDR3 DNA by itself, 45 bases read in frame from the first base. The rearranged chain carries TRBV5-4 and TRBJ1-2, and 9 bases in between align with TRBD1. The TCR comes from a human donor with non-small cell lung cancer who had a partial response to radiotherapy plus ipilimumab. Some clones in this sample may be carry-over from other donors' samples. The source material was peripheral blood, sampled from a patient treated with radiotherapy plus ipilimumab. The CDR3 has the sequence CASSATDRGGYGYTF. The bases are TGTGCCAGCAGCGCGACGGACAGGGGTGGCTATGGCTACACCTTC.